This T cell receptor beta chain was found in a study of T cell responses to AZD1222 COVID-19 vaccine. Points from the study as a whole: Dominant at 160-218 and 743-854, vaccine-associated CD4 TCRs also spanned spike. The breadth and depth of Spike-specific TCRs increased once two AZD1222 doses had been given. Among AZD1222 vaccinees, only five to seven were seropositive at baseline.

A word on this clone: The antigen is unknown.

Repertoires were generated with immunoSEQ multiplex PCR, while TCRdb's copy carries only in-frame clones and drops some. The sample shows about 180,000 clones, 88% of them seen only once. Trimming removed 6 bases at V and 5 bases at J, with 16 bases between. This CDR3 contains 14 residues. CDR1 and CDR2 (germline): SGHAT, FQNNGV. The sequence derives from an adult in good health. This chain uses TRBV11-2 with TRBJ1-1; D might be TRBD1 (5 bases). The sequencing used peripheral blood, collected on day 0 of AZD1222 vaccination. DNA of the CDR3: TGTGCCAGCAGACAAATTGGGGCGGGTACTGAAGCTTTCTTT. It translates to CASRQIGAGTEAFF. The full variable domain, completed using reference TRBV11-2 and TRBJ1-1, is EAGVAQSPRYKIIEKRQSVAFWCNPISGHATLYWYQQILGQGPKLLIQFQNNGVVDDSQLPKDRFSAERLKGVDSTLKIQPAKLEDSAVYLCASRQIGAGTEAFFGQGTRLTVV.